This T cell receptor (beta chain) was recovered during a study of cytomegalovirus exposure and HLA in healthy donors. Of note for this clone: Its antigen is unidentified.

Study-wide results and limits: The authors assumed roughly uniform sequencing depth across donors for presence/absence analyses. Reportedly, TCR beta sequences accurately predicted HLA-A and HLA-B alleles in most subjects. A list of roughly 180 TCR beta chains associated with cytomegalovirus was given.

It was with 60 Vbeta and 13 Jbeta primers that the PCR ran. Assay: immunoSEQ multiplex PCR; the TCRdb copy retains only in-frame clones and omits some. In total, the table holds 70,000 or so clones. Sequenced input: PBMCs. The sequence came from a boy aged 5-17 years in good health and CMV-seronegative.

The CDR3 protein is CASSIVGQARDNEQFF. CDR3 nucleotides: TGTGCCAGTAGTATAGTCGGACAGGCGAGAGACAATGAGCAGTTCTTC. The genes are TRBV19 and TRBJ2-1; the match to TRBD1 covers 7 bases. J was trimmed by 5 bases and V by 1 base; bases with no gene match: 8. The CDR3 has 16 residues. CDR1 is LNHDA and CDR2 is SQIVND in the germline V gene (reference sequence).